One and the same sample provided the 13 T cell receptor beta chains below, sequenced in a study of blood T cell repertoires in COVID-19. The repertoire was sequenced with immunoSEQ multiplex PCR; TCRdb's copy has only in-frame clones and lacks some. The sample has about 330,000 clones; 86% are singletons. Sequences were obtained from peripheral blood. The receptors were sampled from a woman aged 45 to 65 with acute or convalescent COVID-19.

V gene TRBV14 combines with J gene TRBJ2-7; the D is unclear. Looked up from germline, CDR1 is SGHDN and CDR2 is FVKESK. The CDR3 spans 15 residues. V lost 0 bases and J 2 bases, leaving 11 bases between the germline ends. CDR3 nucleotide sequence: TGTGCCAGCAGCCAAGAGTGGGCAGAGACCTACGAGCAGTACTTC. This translates into CASSQEWAETYEQYF.

V and J are TRBV5-1 and TRBJ2-1; 9 bases align to TRBD1. The germline V gene has CDR1 SGHRS and CDR2 YFSETQ. V shed 3 bases and J 2 bases; nucleotides not matched to a gene: 0. The CDR3 has 14 amino acids. This CDR3 is CASSWDRAYNEQFF. CDR3 sequence (DNA): TGCGCCAGCAGCTGGGACAGGGCCTACAATGAGCAGTTCTTC. The whole variable domain, filled in from reference TRBV5-1 and TRBJ2-1, reads KAGVTQTPRYLIKTRGQQVTLSCSPISGHRSVSWYQQTPGQGLQFLFEYFSETQRNKGNFPGRFSGRQFSNSRSEMNVSTLELGDSALYLCASSWDRAYNEQFFGPGTRLTVL.

CDR3 sequence reads: CASSPPGQTYGYTF. CDR3 coding DNA: TGTGCCAGTAGTCCCCCCGGACAGACCTATGGCTACACCTTC. The chain joins TRBV19 to TRBJ1-2, with D possibly matching TRBD1 (6 bases). Germline loops: CDR1 LNHDA, CDR2 SQIVND (reference sequence). The CDR3 has 14 residues. V was trimmed by 5 bases and J by 4 bases, leaving 14 bases between them. Variable domain in full (rest from reference TRBV19 and TRBJ1-2): DGGITQSPKYLFRKEGQNVTLSCEQNLNHDAMYWYRQDPGQGLRLIYYSQIVNDFQKGDIAEGYSVSREKKESFPLTVTSAQKNPTAFYLCASSPPGQTYGYTFGSGTRLTVV.

The chain carries TRBV20-1 and TRBJ1-6; D uncertain. Trimming took off 5 bases at V and 7 bases at J, with 6 bases between the two ends. Germline V gene data show CDR1 as DFQATT and CDR2 as SNEGSKA (reference sequence). The CDR3 has 11 amino acids. The CDR3 loop reads CSASRNSPLHF. Written as DNA, the CDR3 is TGCAGTGCTTCTAGGAATTCACCCCTCCACTTT.

A remark on this clone: The sample has other DNA sequences that encode this CDR3 too. V is TRBV12-3 or TRBV12-4 and J is TRBJ2-7; D is unclear. V was pared by 3 bases and J by 4 bases, with 7 bases between. The CDR3 spans 12 residues. Here the CDR3 reads CASSLGRYEQYF. The CDR3, as DNA: TGTGCCAGCAGTTTGGGCCGGTACGAGCAGTACTTC.

This rearrangement joins TRBV5-5 to TRBJ1-3; 7 positions agree with TRBD1. Germline V gene sequence: CDR1 SGHKS, CDR2 YYEKEE (reference sequence). This CDR3 contains 12 residues. Trimming removed 3 bases from V and 10 bases from J; junction bases left unmatched: 4. The CDR3 nucleotides read TGTGCCAGCAGCTACCAACAGGGGACCATATATTTT. It translates to CASSYQQGTIYF.

This clone showed up just once. The chain links TRBV6-6 to TRBJ1-1; D perhaps matches TRBD1 (5 bases). This CDR3 has 14 residues. Trimming shortened V by 10 bases and J by 1 base, and 16 bases separated the two germline ends. Germline CDR1 reads MNHNY; CDR2 reads SVGAGI (reference sequence). The CDR3: CAIQTVMTNTEAFF. As DNA, the CDR3 is TGTGCCATCCAGACAGTAATGACGAACACTGAAGCTTTCTTT.

This chain links TRBV7-3 with TRBJ2-3; 10 bases are shared with TRBD2. With 2 bases clipped from V and 3 bases from J, the junction kept 5 bases outside the gene matches. The CDR3 contains 16 residues. Germline-derived CDR1 and CDR2 are SGHTA and FQGTGA. CDR3 nucleotide sequence: TGTGCCAGCAGCTTAGTATCTAGCGGGAGAACAGATACGCAGTATTTT. Amino acid sequence: CASSLVSSGRTDTQYF.

V is TRBV7-2 and J is TRBJ2-5; 12 nucleotides align to TRBD2. This CDR3 is built from 16 residues. Unmatched junction bases numbered 8, after V lost 5 bases and J lost 4 bases. Germline lookup yields CDR1 SGHTA and CDR2 FQGNSA. The CDR3 DNA follows: TGTGCCAGCAGCCGGAGCCCGGGACTAGCGGGAGAGACCCAGTACTTC. Translation: CASSRSPGLAGETQYF.

The sample holds one count of this clone. CDR3 in DNA: TGTGCCAGCAGTTCAGGACAGGCTGGGGCCAACGTCCTGACTTTC. It yields the protein CASSSGQAGANVLTF. V and J are TRBV28 and TRBJ2-6, with TRBD1 identical over 7 bases. V lost 4 bases to trimming and J lost 2 bases; unmatched junction nucleotides: 2. CDR3 length equals 15 residues. Germline assignment: CDR1 MDHEN and CDR2 SYDVKM.

The J gene is TRBJ2-2, the V gene TRBV27; the match to TRBD1 covers 9 bases. CDR3 length: 14 residues. Germline assignment: CDR1 MNHEY and CDR2 SMNVEV (reference sequence). V lost 4 bases, J lost 6 bases, and 3 bases stayed unmatched. CDR3 nucleotide sequence: TGTGCCAGCAGTTCACAGGGGGCGGCCGGGGAGCTGTTTTTT. Protein: CASSSQGAAGELFF.

The rearrangement uses TRBV28 and TRBJ2-4; 10 nucleotides align to TRBD1. V lost 5 bases and J lost 9; bases outside the gene matches: 7. There are 14 residues in the CDR3. From germline, CDR1 is MDHEN and CDR2 SYDVKM. CDR3 protein: CASSRQGARIIQYF. CDR3 in DNA: TGTGCCAGCAGTCGACAGGGGGCAAGGATCATTCAGTACTTC. The whole variable domain, filled in from reference TRBV28 and TRBJ2-4, reads DVKVTQSSRYLVKRTGEKVFLECVQDMDHENMFWYRQDPGLGLRLIYFSYDVKMKEKGDIPEGYSVSREKKERFSLILESASTNQTSMYLCASSRQGARIIQYFGAGTRLSVL.

This sequence joins TRBV19 and TRBJ1-5, with 9 bases that match TRBD1. Trimming removed 6 bases from V and 5 bases from J; junction bases left unmatched: 2. Per germline, CDR1 LNHDA and CDR2 SQIVND (reference sequence). The CDR3 contains 13 residues. The CDR3 loop is CASRTGGYQPQHF. The CDR3 DNA is TGTGCCAGTAGGACAGGGGGTTATCAGCCCCAGCATTTT.